This T cell receptor beta chain originates from a study of T-cell memory formation after mild COVID-19. This clonotype was counted between two and nine times. A single record per CDR3 protein comes from TCRdb applying MiXCR to the 5' RACE reads. The sample gives a few hundred thousand distinct CDR3 sequences, approximately 25% of which show up once; 8.5% to 9% is in the top ten. The clonotype originates from an adult woman who had mild COVID-19 (a few samples of this study predate the infection). Cell type and time point are not known. Source material: PBMCs or a T cell subset sorted from them (not recorded which).

In DNA, the CDR3 is TGTGCCAGCAGACTAGCGGGGGGCCTTTTCACAGATACGCAGTATTTT. This encodes CASRLAGGLFTDTQYF. The chain uses TRBV2 and TRBJ2-3; 12 bases are shared with TRBD2. This CDR3 spans 16 amino acids. The trim removed 6 bases at V and 2 bases at J, leaving 6 bases unmatched. CDR1 and CDR2 from the germline V gene are SNHLY and FYNNEI. The variable domain in full, completed from reference TRBV2 and TRBJ2-3, reads EPEVTQTPSHQVTQMGQEVILRCVPISNHLYFYWYRQILGQKVEFLVSFYNNEISEKSEIFDDQFSVERPDGSNFTLKIRSTKLEDSAMYFCASRLAGGLFTDTQYFGPGTRLTVL.